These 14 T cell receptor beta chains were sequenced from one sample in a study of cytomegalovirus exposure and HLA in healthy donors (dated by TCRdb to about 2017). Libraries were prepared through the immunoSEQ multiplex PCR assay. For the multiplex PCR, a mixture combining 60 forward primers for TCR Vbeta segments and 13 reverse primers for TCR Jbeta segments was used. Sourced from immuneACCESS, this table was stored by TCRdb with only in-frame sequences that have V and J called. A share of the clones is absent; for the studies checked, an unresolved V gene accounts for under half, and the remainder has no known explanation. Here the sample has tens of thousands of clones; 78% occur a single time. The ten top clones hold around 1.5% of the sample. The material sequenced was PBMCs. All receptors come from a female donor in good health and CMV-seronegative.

CDR3 in amino acids: CASSPPRQGRRTEAFF. CDR3 in DNA: TGTGCCAGCAGTCCCCCAAGACAGGGAAGGAGGACTGAAGCTTTCTTT. V is TRBV6-6 and J is TRBJ1-1; 7 bases are a match to TRBD1. CDR3 size: 16 residues. Per germline, CDR1 MNHNY and CDR2 SVGAGI (reference sequence). The ends lost 5 bases at V and 5 bases at J; junction bases unmatched: 14.

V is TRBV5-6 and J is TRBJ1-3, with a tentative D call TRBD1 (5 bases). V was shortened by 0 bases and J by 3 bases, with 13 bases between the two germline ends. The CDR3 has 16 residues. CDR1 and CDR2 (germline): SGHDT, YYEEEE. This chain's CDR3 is CASSLGQSFDGNTIYF. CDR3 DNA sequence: TGTGCCAGCAGCTTGGGACAGTCTTTCGATGGAAACACCATATATTTT. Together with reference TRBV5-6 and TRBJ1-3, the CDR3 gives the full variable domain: DAGVTQSPTHLIKTRGQQVTLRCSPKSGHDTVSWYQQALGQGPQFIFQYYEEEERQRGNFPDRFSGHQFPNYSSELNVNALLLGDSALYLCASSLGQSFDGNTIYFGEGSWLTVV.

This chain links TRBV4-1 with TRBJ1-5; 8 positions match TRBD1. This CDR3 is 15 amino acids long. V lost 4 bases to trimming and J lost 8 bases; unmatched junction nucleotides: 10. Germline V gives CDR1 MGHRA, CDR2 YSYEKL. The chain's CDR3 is CASSPFRDRLEPQHF. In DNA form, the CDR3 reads TGCGCCAGCAGCCCCTTCCGGGACAGGTTGGAGCCCCAGCATTTT.

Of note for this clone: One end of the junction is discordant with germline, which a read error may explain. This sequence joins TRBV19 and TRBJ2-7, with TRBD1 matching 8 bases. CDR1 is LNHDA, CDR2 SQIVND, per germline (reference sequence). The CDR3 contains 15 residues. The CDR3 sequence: CASSGRDRSKGSSTF. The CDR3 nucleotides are TGTGCCAGTAGTGGCCGGGACAGGTCCAAGGGTTCCTCCACGTTC.

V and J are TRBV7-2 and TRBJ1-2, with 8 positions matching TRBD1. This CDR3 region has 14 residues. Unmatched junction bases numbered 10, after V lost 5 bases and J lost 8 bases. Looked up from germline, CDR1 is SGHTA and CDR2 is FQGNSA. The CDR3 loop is CASSTDRGSWGYTF. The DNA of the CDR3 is TGTGCCAGCAGCACCGACAGGGGAAGTTGGGGCTACACCTTC.

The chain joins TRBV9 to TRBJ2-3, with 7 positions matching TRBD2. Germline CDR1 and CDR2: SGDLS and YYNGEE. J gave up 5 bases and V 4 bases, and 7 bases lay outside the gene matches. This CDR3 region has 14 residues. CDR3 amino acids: CASSPRLAGDTQYF. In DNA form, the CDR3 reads TGTGCCAGCAGCCCCCGACTAGCTGGAGATACGCAGTATTTT. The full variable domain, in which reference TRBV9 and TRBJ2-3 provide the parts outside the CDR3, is DSGVTQTPKHLITATGQRVTLRCSPRSGDLSVYWYQQSLDQGLQFLIQYYNGEERAKGNILERFSAQQFPDLHSELNLSSLELGDSALYFCASSPRLAGDTQYFGPGTRLTVL.

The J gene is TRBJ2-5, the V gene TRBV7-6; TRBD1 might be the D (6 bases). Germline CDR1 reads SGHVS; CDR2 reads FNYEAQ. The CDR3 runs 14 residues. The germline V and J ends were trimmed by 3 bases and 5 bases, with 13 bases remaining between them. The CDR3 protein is CASSFATRGETQYF. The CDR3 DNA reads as TGTGCCAGCAGCTTTGCCACGAGGGGGGAGACCCAGTACTTC.

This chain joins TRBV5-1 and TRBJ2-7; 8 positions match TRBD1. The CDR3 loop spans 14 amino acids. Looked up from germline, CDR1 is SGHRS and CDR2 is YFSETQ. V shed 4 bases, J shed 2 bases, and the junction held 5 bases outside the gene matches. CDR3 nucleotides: TGCGCCAGCAGCACTCGACAGGGGACCTACGAGCAGTACTTC. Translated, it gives CASSTRQGTYEQYF.

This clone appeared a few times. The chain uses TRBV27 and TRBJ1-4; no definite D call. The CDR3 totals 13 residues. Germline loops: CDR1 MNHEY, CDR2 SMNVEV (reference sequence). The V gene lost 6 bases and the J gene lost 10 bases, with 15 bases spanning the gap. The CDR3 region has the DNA TGTGCCAGCAGGAACCCCCTTAACGGAAAACTGTTTTTT. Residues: CASRNPLNGKLFF.

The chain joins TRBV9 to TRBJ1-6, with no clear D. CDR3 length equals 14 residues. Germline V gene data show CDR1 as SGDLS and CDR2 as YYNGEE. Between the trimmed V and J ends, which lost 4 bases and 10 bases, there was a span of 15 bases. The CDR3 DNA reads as TGTGCCAGCAGCCCCCGACGGGGAGGGTCACCCCTCCACTTT. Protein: CASSPRRGGSPLHF.

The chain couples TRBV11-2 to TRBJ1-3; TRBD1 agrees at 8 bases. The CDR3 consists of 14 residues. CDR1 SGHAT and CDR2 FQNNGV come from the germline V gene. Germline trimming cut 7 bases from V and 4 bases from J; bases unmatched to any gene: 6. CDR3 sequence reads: CASNPTGAGNTIYF. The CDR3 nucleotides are TGTGCCAGCAACCCGACAGGGGCGGGAAACACCATATATTTT.

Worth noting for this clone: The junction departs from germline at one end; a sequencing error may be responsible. The CDR3 sequence is CSSSRQGIGAFF. CDR3 sequence (DNA): TGTTCCAGCAGCCGACAGGGGATAGGGGCTTTCTTT. The chain employs TRBV7-9 and TRBJ1-1; 8 bases fit TRBD1. Germline CDR1 reads SEHNR; CDR2 reads FQNEAQ (reference sequence). The CDR3 covers 12 residues.

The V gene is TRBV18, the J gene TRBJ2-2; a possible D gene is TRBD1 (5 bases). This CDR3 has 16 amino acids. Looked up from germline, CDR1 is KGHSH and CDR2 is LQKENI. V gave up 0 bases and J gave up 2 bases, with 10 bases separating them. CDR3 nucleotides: TGTGCCAGCTCACCACCAACAGGCCATAACACCGGGGAGCTGTTTTTT. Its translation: CASSPPTGHNTGELFF.

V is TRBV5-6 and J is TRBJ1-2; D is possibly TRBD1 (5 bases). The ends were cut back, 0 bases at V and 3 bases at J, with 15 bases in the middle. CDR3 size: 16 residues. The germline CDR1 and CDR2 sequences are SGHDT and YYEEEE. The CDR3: CASSLEGWTNYYGYTF. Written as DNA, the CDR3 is TGTGCCAGCAGCTTGGAAGGGTGGACAAACTACTATGGCTACACCTTC.